This paragraph reports one T cell receptor beta chain. The sample is drawn from a study of blood T cells in healthy people across ages. Then a second PCR, running about 7 to 11 cycles, was carried out with a sample-barcoded 5' primer and a J-beta primer mix. TCRdb passed the 5' RACE reads through MiXCR, listing each CDR3 protein once. Among just under 900,000 distinct CDR3 sequences listed, roughly 26% were seen once. Trimming pared 8 bases from V and 2 bases from J, leaving 12 bases between. Germline V gene sequence: CDR1 LNHDA, CDR2 SQIVND (reference sequence). CDR3 length equals 14 residues. The V and J genes are TRBV19 and TRBJ1-4, with D possibly matching TRBD1 (6 bases). The source material was blood. The source of this sequence is an elderly woman in good health. For the CDR3, the DNA is TGTGCCAGTGGGCTAGGGGGGACTAATGAAAAACTGTTTTTT. This encodes CASGLGGTNEKLFF.